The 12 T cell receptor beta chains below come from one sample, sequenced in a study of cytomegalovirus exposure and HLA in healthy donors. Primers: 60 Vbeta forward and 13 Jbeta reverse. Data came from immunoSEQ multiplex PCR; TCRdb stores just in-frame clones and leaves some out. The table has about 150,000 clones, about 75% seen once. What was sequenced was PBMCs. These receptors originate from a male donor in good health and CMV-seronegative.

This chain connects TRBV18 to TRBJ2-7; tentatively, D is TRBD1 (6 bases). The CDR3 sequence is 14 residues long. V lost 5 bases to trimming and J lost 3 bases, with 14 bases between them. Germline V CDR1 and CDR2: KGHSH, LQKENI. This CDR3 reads CASSAGRRGYEQYF. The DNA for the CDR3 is TGTGCCAGCTCAGCAGGGCGCAGGGGCTACGAGCAGTACTTC.

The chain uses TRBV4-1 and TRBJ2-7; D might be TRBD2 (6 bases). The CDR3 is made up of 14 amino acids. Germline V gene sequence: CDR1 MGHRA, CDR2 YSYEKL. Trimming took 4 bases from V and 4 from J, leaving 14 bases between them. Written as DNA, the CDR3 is TGCGCCAGCAGCCTCCTTGGGGGGAGGTACGAGCAGTACTTC. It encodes CASSLLGGRYEQYF.

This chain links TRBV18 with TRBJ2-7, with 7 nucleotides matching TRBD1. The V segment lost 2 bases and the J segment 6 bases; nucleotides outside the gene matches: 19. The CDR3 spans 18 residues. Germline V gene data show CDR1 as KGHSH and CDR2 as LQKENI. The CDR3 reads CASSPLYIFGTEPSEQYF. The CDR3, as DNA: TGTGCCAGCTCACCATTATATATTTTCGGGACAGAGCCTTCCGAGCAGTACTTC. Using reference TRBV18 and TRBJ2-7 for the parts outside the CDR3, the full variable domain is NAGVMQNPRHLVRRRGQEARLRCSPMKGHSHVYWYRQLPEEGLKFMVYLQKENIIDESGMPKERFSAEFPKEGPSILRIQQVVRGDSAAYFCASSPLYIFGTEPSEQYFGPGTRLTVT.

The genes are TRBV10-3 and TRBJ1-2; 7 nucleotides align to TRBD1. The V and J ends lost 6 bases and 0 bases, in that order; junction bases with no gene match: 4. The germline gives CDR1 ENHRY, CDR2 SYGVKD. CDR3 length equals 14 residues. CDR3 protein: CAIRGDRTNYGYTF. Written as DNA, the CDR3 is TGTGCCATCAGGGGGGACAGAACTAACTATGGCTACACCTTC.

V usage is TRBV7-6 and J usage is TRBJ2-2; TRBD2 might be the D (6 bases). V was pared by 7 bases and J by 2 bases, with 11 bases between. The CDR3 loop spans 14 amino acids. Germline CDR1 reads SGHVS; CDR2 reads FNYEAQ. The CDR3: CASTPGVNTGELFF. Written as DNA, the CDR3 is TGTGCCAGCACCCCGGGGGTTAACACCGGGGAGCTGTTTTTT.

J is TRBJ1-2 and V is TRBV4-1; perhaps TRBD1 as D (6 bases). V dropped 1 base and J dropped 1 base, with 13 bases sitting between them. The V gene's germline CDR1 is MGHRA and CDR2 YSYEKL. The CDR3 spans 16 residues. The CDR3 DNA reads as TGCGCCAGCAGCCAAGGGGGGGGCCCCTTTAACTATGGCTACACCTTC. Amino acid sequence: CASSQGGGPFNYGYTF.

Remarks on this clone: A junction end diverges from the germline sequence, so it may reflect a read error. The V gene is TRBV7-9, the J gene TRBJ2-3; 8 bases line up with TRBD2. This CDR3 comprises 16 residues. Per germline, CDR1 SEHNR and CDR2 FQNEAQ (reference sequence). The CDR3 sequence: CSSSPGLGQPTDTQYF. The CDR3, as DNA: TGTTCCAGCAGCCCGGGACTAGGACAGCCCACAGATACGCAGTATTTT.

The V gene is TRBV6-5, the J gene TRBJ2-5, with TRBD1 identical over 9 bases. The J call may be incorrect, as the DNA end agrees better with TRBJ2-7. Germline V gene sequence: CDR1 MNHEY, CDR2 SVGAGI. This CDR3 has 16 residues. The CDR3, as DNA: TGTGCCAGCAGTTATTTCGGACAGGGGCCACCCTACGAGCAGTACTTC. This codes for CASSYFGQGPPYEQYF.

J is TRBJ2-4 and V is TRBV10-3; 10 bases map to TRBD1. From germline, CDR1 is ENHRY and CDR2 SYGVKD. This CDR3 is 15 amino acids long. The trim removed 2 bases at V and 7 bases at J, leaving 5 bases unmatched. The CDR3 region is CAISEPGQGTNIQYF. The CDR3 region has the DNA TGTGCCATCAGTGAGCCGGGACAGGGGACGAACATTCAGTACTTC.

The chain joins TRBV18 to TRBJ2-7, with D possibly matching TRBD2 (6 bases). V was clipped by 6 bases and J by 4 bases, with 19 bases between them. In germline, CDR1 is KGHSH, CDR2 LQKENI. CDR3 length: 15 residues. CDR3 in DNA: TGTGCCAGCTCCCCGGGGCTAGCGAATTCTTACGAGCAGTACTTC. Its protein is CASSPGLANSYEQYF.

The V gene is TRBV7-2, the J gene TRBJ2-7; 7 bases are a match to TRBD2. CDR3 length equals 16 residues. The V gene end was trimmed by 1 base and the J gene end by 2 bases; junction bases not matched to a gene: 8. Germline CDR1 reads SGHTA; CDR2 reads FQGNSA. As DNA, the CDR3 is TGTGCCAGCAGCTTAGGGCCAGCGGGACCCACCTACGAGCAGTACTTC. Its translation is CASSLGPAGPTYEQYF.

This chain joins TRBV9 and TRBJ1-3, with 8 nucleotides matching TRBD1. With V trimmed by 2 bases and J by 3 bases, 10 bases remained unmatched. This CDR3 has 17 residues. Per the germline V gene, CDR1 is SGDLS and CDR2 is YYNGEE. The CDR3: CASSVGQGANYGNTIYF. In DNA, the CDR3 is TGTGCCAGCAGCGTCGGGCAGGGGGCTAACTATGGAAACACCATATATTTT.